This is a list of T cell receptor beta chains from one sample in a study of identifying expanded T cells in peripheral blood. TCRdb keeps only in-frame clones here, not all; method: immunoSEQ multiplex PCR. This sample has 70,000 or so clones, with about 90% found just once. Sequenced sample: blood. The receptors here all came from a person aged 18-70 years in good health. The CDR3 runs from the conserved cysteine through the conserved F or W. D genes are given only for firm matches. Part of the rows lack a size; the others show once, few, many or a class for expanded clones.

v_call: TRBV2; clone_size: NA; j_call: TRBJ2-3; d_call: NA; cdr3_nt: TGTGCCAGCAGTGGGGGCTTAACTAGCACAGATACGCAGTATTTT; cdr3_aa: CASSGGLTSTDTQYF
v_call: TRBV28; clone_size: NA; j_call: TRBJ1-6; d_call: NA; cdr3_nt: TGTGCCAGCAGTTTTCAGGGATCACCCCTCCACTTT; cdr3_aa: CASSFQGSPLHF
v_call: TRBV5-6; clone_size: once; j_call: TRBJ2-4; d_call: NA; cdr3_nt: TGTGCCAGCAGCTTGAGCTGGGGGAGCGGGAACATTCAGTACTTC; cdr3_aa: CASSLSWGSGNIQYF
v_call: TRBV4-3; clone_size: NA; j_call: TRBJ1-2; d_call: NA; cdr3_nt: TGCGCCAGCAGCTACGGGACTTATGGCTACACCTTC; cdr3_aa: CASSYGTYGYTF
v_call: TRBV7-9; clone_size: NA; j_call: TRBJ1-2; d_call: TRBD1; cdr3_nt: TGTGCCAGCAGCTTACAGGGGGGAACTAACTATGGCTACACCTTC; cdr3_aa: CASSLQGGTNYGYTF
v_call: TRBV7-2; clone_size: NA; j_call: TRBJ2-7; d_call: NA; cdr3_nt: TGTGCCAGCAGCTTAAACGGGGGCGCACGCTTC; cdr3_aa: CASSLNGGARF
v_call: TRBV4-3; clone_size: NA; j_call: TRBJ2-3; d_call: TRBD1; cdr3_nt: TGCGCCAGCAGCCTCCGACAGGGTAGCACAGATACGCAGTATTTT; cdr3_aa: CASSLRQGSTDTQYF
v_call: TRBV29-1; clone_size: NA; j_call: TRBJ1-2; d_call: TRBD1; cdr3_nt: TGCAGCGCCTCACAGGGGGCGGACTATGGCTACACCTTC; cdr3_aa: CSASQGADYGYTF
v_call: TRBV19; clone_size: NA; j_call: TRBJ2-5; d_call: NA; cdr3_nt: TGTGCCAGTAGTAGGCGGGAACTACTCGACAGGAGAGTTCAAGAGACCCAGTACTTC; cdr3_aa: CASSRRELLDRRVQETQYF
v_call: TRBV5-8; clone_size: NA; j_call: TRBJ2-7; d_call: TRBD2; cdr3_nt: TGTGCCAGCAGTCCACCACCCGCTAGCGGGGGTTCCTACGAGCAGTACTTC; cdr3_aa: CASSPPPASGGSYEQYF
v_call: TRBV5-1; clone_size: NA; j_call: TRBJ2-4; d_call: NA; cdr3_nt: TGCGCCAGCAGCTTGGAAGGGGTGGGAGCCAAAAACATTCAGTACTTC; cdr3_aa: CASSLEGVGAKNIQYF
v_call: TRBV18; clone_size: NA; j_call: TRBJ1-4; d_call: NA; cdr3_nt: TGTGCCAGCTCACCACCAATGGCTGGGGGCATCACTAATGAAAAACTGTTTTTT; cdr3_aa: CASSPPMAGGITNEKLFF
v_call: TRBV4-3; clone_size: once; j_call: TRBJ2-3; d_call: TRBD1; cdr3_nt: TGCGCCAGCAGCCAAGATAACAGGCTTTTGACAGGGACAGATACGCAGTATTTT; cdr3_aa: CASSQDNRLLTGTDTQYF
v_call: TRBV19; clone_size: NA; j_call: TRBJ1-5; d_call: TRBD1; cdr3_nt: TGTGCCAGTAGCCCCCGGGACAGGGTCTATCAGCCCCAGCATTTT; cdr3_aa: CASSPRDRVYQPQHF
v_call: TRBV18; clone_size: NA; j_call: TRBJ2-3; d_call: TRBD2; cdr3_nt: TGTGCCAGCTCACCACTTGATAGCGGGGGAGTAGATACGCAGTATTTT; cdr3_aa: CASSPLDSGGVDTQYF
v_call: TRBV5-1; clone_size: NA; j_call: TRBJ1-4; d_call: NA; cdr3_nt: TGCGCCAGCAGCTTGGACGGGACAAGGAACGAAAAACTGTTTTTT; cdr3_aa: CASSLDGTRNEKLFF
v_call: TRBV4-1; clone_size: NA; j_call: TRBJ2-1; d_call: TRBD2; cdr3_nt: TGCGCCAGCAGCCAAGCACTAGCGGGGGGGCTGGGTGAGCAGTTCTTC; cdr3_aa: CASSQALAGGLGEQFF
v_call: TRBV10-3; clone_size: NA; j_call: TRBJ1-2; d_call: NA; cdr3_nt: TGTGCCATCAGCAAGAAGCTAAGGATGGAAACGGAAAACTATGGCTACACCTTC; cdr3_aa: CAISKKLRMETENYGYTF
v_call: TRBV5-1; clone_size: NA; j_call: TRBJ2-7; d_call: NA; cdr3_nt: TGCGCCAGCAGCCAAGGGGGAACCTACGAGCAGTACTTC; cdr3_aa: CASSQGGTYEQYF
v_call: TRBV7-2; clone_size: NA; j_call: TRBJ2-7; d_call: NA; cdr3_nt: TGTGCCAGCAGCGACCCTACCTACGAGCAGTACTTC; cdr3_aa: CASSDPTYEQYF
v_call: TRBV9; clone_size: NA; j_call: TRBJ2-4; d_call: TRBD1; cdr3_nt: TGTGCCAGCAGTGCCGGGACAGGGGGTAACATTCAGTACTTC; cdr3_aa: CASSAGTGGNIQYF
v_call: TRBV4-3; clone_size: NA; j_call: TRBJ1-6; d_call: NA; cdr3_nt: TGCGCCAGCAGCCAAGCCCGGACAGCCAATTCACCCCTCCACTTT; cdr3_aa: CASSQARTANSPLHF
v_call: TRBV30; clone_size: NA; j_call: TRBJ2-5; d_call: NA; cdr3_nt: TGTGCCTGGAGTGGCGACTATACGGGCGGACAAGAGACCCAGTACTTC; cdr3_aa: CAWSGDYTGGQETQYF
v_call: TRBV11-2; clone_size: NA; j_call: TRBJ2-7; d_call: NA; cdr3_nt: TGTGCCAGCAGCTTAACCGGGACATGGGAGGGCGAGCAGTACTTC; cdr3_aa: CASSLTGTWEGEQYF
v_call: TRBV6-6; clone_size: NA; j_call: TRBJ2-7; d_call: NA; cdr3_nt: TGTGCCAGCAGTTTCAACTCCTACGAGCAGTACTTC; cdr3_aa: CASSFNSYEQYF
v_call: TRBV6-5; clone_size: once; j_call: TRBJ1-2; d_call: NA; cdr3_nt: TGTGCCAGCAGTTCTGGACGGACTATTGGCTACACCTTC; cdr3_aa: CASSSGRTIGYTF
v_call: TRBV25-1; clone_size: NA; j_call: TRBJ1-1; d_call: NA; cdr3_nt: TGTGCCAGCAGGGAAGGTTGGACTGAAGCTTTCTTT; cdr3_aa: CASREGWTEAFF
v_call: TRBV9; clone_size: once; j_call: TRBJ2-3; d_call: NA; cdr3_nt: TGTGCCAGCAGCGGCCCTCATACCACAGATACGCAGTATTTT; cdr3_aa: CASSGPHTTDTQYF
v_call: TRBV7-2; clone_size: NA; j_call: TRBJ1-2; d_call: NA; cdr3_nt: TGTGCCAGCAGCTGGGACGGAGTCTATGGCTACACCTTC; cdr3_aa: CASSWDGVYGYTF
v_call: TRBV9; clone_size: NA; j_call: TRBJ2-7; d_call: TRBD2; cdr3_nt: TGTGCCAGCAGCCCCAGCGGGGACGTATACGAGCAGTACTTC; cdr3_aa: CASSPSGDVYEQYF
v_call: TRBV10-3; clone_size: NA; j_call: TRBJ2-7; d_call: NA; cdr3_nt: TGTGCCATCAATGGGGGGGCGAGTTCCTACGAGCAGTACTTC; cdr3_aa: CAINGGASSYEQYF
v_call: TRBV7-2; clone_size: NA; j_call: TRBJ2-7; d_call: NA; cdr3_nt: TGTGCCAGCAGCTTTGGGTACGGCAGGGGGGGAAACGAGCAGTACTTC; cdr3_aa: CASSFGYGRGGNEQYF
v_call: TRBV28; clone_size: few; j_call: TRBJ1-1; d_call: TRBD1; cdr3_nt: TGTGCCAGCAGTTTATGGAGGGACAGGGGCAATGCTTTCTTT; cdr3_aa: CASSLWRDRGNAFF
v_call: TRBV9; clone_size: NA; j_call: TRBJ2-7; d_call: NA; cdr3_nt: TGTGCCAGCAGCGTAGCTAGGGTCGGCGAGCAGTACTTC; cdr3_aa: CASSVARVGEQYF
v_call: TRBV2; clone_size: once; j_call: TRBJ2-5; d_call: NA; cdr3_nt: TGTGCCAGCAGTCCAGACAGGGCAGGAGGGGAGACCCAGTACTTC; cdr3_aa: CASSPDRAGGETQYF
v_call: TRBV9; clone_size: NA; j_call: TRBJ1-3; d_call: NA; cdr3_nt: TGTGCCAGCAGCACCCGGGACGGCAACTCTGGAAACACCATATATTTT; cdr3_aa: CASSTRDGNSGNTIYF
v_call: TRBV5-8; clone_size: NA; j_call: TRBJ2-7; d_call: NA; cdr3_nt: TGTGCCAGCAGCTTGATGACTCCACCGCGGCAGTACTTC; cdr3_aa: CASSLMTPPRQYF
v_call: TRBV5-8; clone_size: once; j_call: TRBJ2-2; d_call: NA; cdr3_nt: TGTGCCAGCAATGAGGGGATCGGGGAGCTGTTTTTT; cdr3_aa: CASNEGIGELFF
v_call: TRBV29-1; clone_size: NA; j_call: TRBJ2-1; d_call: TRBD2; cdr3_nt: TGCAGCCACCCAAGTGGACTAGCGGGGTGGAATGAGCAGTTCTTC; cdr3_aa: CSHPSGLAGWNEQFF
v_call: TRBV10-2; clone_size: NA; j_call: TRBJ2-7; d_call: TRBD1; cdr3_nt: TGCGCCAGCAGTGAGTCGCGCGGGACAGGGGGAGAGCAGTACTTC; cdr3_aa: CASSESRGTGGEQYF
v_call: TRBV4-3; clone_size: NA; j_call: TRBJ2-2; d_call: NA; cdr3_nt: TGCGCCAGCAGAAAATCCGAAGTGTGGGGGGGCCCGACCGGGGAGCTGTTTTTT; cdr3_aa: CASRKSEVWGGPTGELFF
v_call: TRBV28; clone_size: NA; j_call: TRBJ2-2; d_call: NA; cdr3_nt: TGTGCCAGCCTGGGGGCGGGGTCGAACACCGGGGAGCTGTTTTTT; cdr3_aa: CASLGAGSNTGELFF